This T cell receptor beta chain was captured in a study of cytotoxic CD8 clonotypes in ibrutinib-treated CLL. As concerns this clone: No conserved phenylalanine or tryptophan ends this CDR3, so it is likely a read error. The limits of the CDR3 on the DNA are not certain, so only TCRdb's listed CDR3 is given.

11 amino acids form the CDR3, both terminal residues included. Germline lookup yields CDR1 MRHNA and CDR2 SNTAGT. Profiling relied on immunoSEQ multiplex PCR, and the TCRdb table lists in-frame clones only, not all of them. The sample lists just over 65,000 clones, 68% occurring once. Sequences were derived from PBMCs, sampled after 12 months of ibrutinib treatment. This clonotype was sampled from a human donor with chronic lymphocytic leukemia. The chain combines TRBV6-4 with TRBJ1-1. The CDR3 here is CASSSGRPLSV.